This T cell receptor beta chain was retrieved from a study of response to subunit inactivated influenza vaccine. A remark on this clonotype: Antigen unknown.

Study-wide points: Few additional T cells are recruited per seasonal influenza vaccination, authors suggested.

Trimming took off 0 bases at V and 9 bases at J, with 12 bases between the two ends. The germline CDR1 and CDR2 sequences are LGHNA and YSLEER. The CDR3 totals 14 residues. TCRdb re-called the RT-PCR reads through MiXCR, storing one row per CDR3 protein. This table holds under 950,000 distinct CDR3 sequences, 21% found once. The TCR originated in a man in his forties or fifties who received an inactivated influenza vaccine. This sample comprised PBMCs from blood, obtained 4 to 6 days after vaccination. This chain links TRBV4-3 with TRBJ2-1, with D perhaps matching TRBD2 (5 bases). Here the CDR3 DNA reads TGCGCCAGCAGCCAAGAAGAGGGTGCGGGTGAGCAGTTCTTC. This codes for CASSQEEGAGEQFF.